A selection of T cell receptor beta chains follows, all from one sample in a study of T cells in Graves' hyperthyroidism and ophthalmopathy. TCRdb ran MiXCR on the multiplex PCR reads and lists one entry per CDR3 protein. The sample comprises about 370,000 distinct CDR3 sequences, over 12% of which are singletons, and about 20% rests with the top ten. The sample consisted of blood. All receptors come from a woman between 55 and 75 years old with Graves' ophthalmopathy. Both conserved end residues are part of each CDR3. Fields, in order: V gene, J gene, clone size, D gene, CDR3 DNA, CDR3 protein. A D gene is named only where the DNA matches it firmly. Size is stated for part of the rows, as once, few or many counts, or as a class when the clone is expanded.

v_gene: TRBV5-1
j_gene: TRBJ2-1
abundance: few
d_gene: NA
CDR3nt: TGCGCCAGCAGCATCGGACCGCCGGGGGAGCAGTTCTTC
CDR3aa: CASSIGPPGEQFF

v_gene: TRBV7-2
j_gene: TRBJ2-3
abundance: many
d_gene: NA
CDR3nt: TGTGCCAGCAGGCGAGAACGCACAGATACGCAGTATTTT
CDR3aa: CASRRERTDTQYF

v_gene: TRBV20-1
j_gene: TRBJ2-3
abundance: NA
d_gene: NA
CDR3nt: TGCAGTGCTAGAGAAGGCCTACAACTGAATACGCAGTATTTT
CDR3aa: CSAREGLQLNTQYF

v_gene: TRBV4-2
j_gene: TRBJ2-7
abundance: many
d_gene: NA
CDR3nt: TGTGCCAGCAGCCAAGAGAAGCGGAGCTCCTACGAGCAGTACTTC
CDR3aa: CASSQEKRSSYEQYF

v_gene: TRBV19
j_gene: TRBJ2-2
abundance: few
d_gene: TRBD2
CDR3nt: TGTGCCAGTAGTATCTCCGGGACTAGTGGAGGCGGGGAGCTGTTTTTT
CDR3aa: CASSISGTSGGGELFF

v_gene: TRBV11-2
j_gene: TRBJ2-7
abundance: many
d_gene: NA
CDR3nt: TGTGCCAGCTCGGGGGTCCACGAGCAGTACTTC
CDR3aa: CASSGVHEQYF

v_gene: TRBV27
j_gene: TRBJ2-5
abundance: few
d_gene: NA
CDR3nt: TGTGCCAGCGGGGGTTTTCAAGAGACCCAGTACTTC
CDR3aa: CASGGFQETQYF

v_gene: TRBV19
j_gene: TRBJ2-1
abundance: NA
d_gene: TRBD2
CDR3nt: TGTGCCAGTGGTATCGCTAGCGGGATAGAATACAATGAGCAGTTCTTC
CDR3aa: CASGIASGIEYNEQFF

v_gene: TRBV10-3
j_gene: TRBJ2-1
abundance: few
d_gene: NA
CDR3nt: TGTGCCATCCGCACCGAGGGGCGCGCGCCCTATGAGCAGTTCTTC
CDR3aa: CAIRTEGRAPYEQFF

v_gene: TRBV19
j_gene: TRBJ2-1
abundance: few
d_gene: NA
CDR3nt: TGTGCCAGTAGTATGAATTCCCTTGGATCGAATGAGCAGTTCTTC
CDR3aa: CASSMNSLGSNEQFF

v_gene: TRBV7-4
j_gene: TRBJ2-1
abundance: many
d_gene: NA
CDR3nt: TGTGCCAACATAACGGGGAGCTCTGAGCAGTTCTTC
CDR3aa: CANITGSSEQFF

v_gene: TRBV28
j_gene: TRBJ1-1
abundance: many
d_gene: NA
CDR3nt: TGTGCCAGCAGCCCAGTCTGGGTAAACACTGAAGCTTTCTTT
CDR3aa: CASSPVWVNTEAFF

v_gene: TRBV28
j_gene: TRBJ2-7
abundance: many
d_gene: TRBD2
CDR3nt: TGTGCCAGCAGTCCCCTTCGGGAGGTCTACGAGCAGTACTTC
CDR3aa: CASSPLREVYEQYF

v_gene: TRBV6-1
j_gene: TRBJ2-3
abundance: many
d_gene: NA
CDR3nt: TGTGCCAGCAGCCGGAAGGGGGCTAGCGGTAGTACTAGCACAGATACGCAGTATTTT
CDR3aa: CASSRKGASGSTSTDTQYF

v_gene: TRBV29-1
j_gene: TRBJ1-1
abundance: many
d_gene: NA
CDR3nt: TGCAGCGTTGAAAACAGGGTAAACACTGAAGCTTTCTTT
CDR3aa: CSVENRVNTEAFF

v_gene: TRBV25-1
j_gene: TRBJ2-3
abundance: NA
d_gene: TRBD2
CDR3nt: TGTGCCAGCAGTGACCCCGGGACTAGCGGGGATACAGATACGCAGTATTTT
CDR3aa: CASSDPGTSGDTDTQYF

v_gene: TRBV24-1
j_gene: TRBJ2-3
abundance: few
d_gene: TRBD2
CDR3nt: TGTGCCACCAGTGATTTGACTAGCGGGAGCGGTTATACGCAGTATTTT
CDR3aa: CATSDLTSGSGYTQYF

v_gene: TRBV7-9
j_gene: TRBJ1-3
abundance: few
d_gene: NA
CDR3nt: TGTGCCAGCAGCGTATACCAACCTGGAAACACCATATATTTT
CDR3aa: CASSVYQPGNTIYF